This T cell receptor (beta chain) was documented in a study of vaccination effects on CD4 cells after COVID-19. Germline lookup yields CDR1 KGHSH and CDR2 LQKENI. The CDR3 loop spans 14 amino acids. V was clipped by 3 bases and J by 7 bases; unmatched bases: 5. Viral peptide pool expansion of antigen-specific CD4+ T cells preceded sequencing in the ViraFEST assay. The authors isolated CD4+ T cells after about eleven days of culture. Participants were vaccinated with two doses of either the BNT162b2 or mRNA-1273 vaccine. Vaccinated participants had no history of SARS-CoV-2 infection and tested negative for nucleocapsid antibodies. Sequencing was performed with immunoSEQ multiplex PCR; in TCRdb, only in-frame clones are kept and a portion is missing. The data contain approximately 83,000 clones, more than 60% of them seen just once; the ten biggest clones take up more than 0.85%. Remarks on this clone: Its antigen is undetermined.

The starting material was CD4+ T cells from PBMCs cultured with HCoV-OC43 spike peptides, obtained after COVID-19 vaccination. Specified subset: HCoV-OC43 spike overlapping peptide pool stimulation. The chain joins TRBV18 to TRBJ1-4; 7 bases match TRBD1. This receptor was taken from a human donor who received a COVID-19 vaccine. CDR3 loop: CASSPVAGGEKLFF. In DNA form, the CDR3 reads TGTGCCAGCTCACCGGTGGCAGGGGGTGAAAAACTGTTTTTT.